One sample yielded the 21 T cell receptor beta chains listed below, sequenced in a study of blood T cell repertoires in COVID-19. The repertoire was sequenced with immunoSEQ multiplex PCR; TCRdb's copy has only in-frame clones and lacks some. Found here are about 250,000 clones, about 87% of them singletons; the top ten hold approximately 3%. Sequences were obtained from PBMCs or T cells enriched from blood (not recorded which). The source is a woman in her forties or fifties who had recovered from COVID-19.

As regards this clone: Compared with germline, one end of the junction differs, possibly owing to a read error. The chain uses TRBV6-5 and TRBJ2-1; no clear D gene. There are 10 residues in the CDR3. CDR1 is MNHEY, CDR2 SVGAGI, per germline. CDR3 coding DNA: TGTGCCAGCGGCCTTAATGGGCAGTTCTTC. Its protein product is CASGLNGQFF.

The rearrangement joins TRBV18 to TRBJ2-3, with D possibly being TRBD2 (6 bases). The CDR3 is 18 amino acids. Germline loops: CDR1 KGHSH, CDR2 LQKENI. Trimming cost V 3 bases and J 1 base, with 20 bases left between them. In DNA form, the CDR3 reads TGTGCCAGCTCACCGCCTAGCGCGTACCATCAGGGCACAGATACGCAGTATTTT. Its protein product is CASSPPSAYHQGTDTQYF.

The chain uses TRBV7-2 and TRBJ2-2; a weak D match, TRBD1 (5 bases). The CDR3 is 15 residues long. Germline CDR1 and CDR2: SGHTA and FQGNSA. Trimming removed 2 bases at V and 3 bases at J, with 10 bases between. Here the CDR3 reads CASSLSGKDTGELFF. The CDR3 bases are TGTGCCAGCAGCTTATCAGGGAAAGACACCGGGGAGCTGTTTTTT.

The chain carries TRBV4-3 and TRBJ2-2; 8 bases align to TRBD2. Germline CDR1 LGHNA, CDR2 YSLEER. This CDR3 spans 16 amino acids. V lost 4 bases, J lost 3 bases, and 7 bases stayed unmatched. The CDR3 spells CASSPRLAGYTGELFF. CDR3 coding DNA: TGCGCCAGCAGCCCACGCCTAGCGGGCTACACCGGGGAGCTGTTTTTT.

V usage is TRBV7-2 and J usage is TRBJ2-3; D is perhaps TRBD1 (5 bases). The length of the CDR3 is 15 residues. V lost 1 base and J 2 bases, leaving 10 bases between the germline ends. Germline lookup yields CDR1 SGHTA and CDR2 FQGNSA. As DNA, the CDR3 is TGTGCCAGCAGCTTAGTGCAGGGTATCACAGATACGCAGTATTTT. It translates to CASSLVQGITDTQYF.

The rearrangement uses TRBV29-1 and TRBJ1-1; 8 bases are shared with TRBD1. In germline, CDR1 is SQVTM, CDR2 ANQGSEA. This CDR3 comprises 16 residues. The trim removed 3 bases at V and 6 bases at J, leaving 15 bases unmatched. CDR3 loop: CSVDGAGGSSLAEAFF. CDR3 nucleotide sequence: TGCAGCGTTGATGGGGCAGGGGGCTCTTCTCTCGCTGAAGCTTTCTTT.

This CDR3 is CAWIRLADRYEQYF. CDR3 coding DNA: TGTGCCTGGATCCGGTTAGCGGATCGCTACGAGCAGTACTTC. The V call is TRBV30, the J call TRBJ2-7, with D maybe TRBD2 (6 bases). This CDR3 has 14 amino acids. The germline CDR1 and CDR2 sequences are GTSNPN and SVGIG (reference sequence). Trimming left V 4 bases short and J 3 bases short, with 16 bases between.

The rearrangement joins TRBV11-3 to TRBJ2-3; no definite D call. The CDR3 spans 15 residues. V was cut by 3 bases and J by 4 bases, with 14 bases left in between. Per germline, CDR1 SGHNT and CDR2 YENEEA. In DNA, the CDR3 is TGTGCCAGCAGCTTGGGCCAGCAGGAAGCAGATACGCAGTATTTT. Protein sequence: CASSLGQQEADTQYF.

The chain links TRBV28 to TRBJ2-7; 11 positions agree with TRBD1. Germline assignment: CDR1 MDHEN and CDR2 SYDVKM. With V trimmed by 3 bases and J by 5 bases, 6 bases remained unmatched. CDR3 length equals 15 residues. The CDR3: CASSFIGQGAHEQYF. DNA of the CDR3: TGTGCCAGCAGTTTTATCGGACAGGGGGCCCACGAGCAGTACTTC.

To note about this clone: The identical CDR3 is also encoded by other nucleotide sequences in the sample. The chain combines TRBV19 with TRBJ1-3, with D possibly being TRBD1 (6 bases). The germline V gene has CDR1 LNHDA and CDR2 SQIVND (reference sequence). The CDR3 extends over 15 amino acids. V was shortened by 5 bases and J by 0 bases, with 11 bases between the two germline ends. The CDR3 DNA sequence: TGTGCCAGTAGTCCTACAGGGAGCTCTGGAAACACCATATATTTT. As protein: CASSPTGSSGNTIYF.

Here the CDR3 reads CASSFGTSGLYTDTQYF. CDR3 in DNA: TGTGCCAGCAGTTTCGGGACTAGCGGATTATACACAGATACGCAGTATTTT. The chain has TRBV6-2 or TRBV6-3 and TRBJ2-3; 11 bases agree with TRBD2. Trimming removed 4 bases from V and 2 bases from J; junction bases left unmatched: 8. Looked up from germline, CDR1 is MNHEY and CDR2 is SVGEGT. This CDR3 comprises 17 residues.

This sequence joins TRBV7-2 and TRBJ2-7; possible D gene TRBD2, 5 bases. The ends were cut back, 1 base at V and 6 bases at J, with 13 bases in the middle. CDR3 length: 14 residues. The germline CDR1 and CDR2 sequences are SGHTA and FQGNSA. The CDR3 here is CASSLGTYSGEQYF. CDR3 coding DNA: TGTGCCAGCAGCTTAGGGACTTACTCGGGCGAGCAGTACTTC.

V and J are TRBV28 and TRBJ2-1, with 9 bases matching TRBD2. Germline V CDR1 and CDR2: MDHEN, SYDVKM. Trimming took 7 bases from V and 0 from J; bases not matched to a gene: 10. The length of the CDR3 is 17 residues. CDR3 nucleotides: TGTGCCAGCACCGGATTTGGCGGGAGGGCCTCCTACAATGAGCAGTTCTTC. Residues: CASTGFGGRASYNEQFF.

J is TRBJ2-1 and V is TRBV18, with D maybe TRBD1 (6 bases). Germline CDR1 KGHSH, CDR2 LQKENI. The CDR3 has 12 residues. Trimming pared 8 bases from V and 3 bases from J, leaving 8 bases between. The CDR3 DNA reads TGTGCCAGCGCAGGGGACTACAATGAGCAGTTCTTC. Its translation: CASAGDYNEQFF.

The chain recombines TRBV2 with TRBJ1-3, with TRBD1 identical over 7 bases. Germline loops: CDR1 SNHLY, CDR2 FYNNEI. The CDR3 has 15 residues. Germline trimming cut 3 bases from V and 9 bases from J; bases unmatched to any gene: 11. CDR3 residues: CASSETGRNGGTIYF. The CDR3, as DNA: TGTGCCAGCAGTGAGACAGGGCGAAATGGGGGCACCATATATTTT.

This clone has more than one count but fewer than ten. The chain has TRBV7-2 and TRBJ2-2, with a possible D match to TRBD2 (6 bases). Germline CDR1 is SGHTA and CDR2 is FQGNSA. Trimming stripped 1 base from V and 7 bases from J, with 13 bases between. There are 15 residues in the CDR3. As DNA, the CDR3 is TGTGCCAGCAGCTTAGGTCAGGGAGGAGGCGGGGAGCTGTTTTTT. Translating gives CASSLGQGGGGELFF.

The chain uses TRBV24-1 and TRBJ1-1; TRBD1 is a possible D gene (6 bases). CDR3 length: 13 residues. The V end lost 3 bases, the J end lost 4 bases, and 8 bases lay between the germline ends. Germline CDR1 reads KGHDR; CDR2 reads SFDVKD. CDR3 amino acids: CATSDRGITEAFF. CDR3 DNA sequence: TGTGCCACCAGTGATAGGGGGATCACTGAAGCTTTCTTT.

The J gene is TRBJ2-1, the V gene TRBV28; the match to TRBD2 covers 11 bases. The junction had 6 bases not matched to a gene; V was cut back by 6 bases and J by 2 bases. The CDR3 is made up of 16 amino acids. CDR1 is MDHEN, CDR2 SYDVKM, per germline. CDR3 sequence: CASRVTSGNPYNEQFF. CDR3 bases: TGTGCCAGCAGGGTGACTAGCGGGAATCCCTACAATGAGCAGTTCTTC. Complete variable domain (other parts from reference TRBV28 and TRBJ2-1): DVKVTQSSRYLVKRTGEKVFLECVQDMDHENMFWYRQDPGLGLRLIYFSYDVKMKEKGDIPEGYSVSREKKERFSLILESASTNQTSMYLCASRVTSGNPYNEQFFGPGTRLTVL.

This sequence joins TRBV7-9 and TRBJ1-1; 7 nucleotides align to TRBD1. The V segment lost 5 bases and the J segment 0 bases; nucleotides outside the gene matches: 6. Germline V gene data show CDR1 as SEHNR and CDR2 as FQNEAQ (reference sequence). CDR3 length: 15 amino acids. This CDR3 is CASSLTGTVNTEAFF. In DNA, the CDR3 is TGTGCCAGCAGCCTAACCGGGACAGTGAACACTGAAGCTTTCTTT. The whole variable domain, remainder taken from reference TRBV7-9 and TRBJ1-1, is DTGVSQNPRHKITKRGQNVTFRCDPISEHNRLYWYRQTLGQGPEFLTYFQNEAQLEKSRLLSDRFSAERPKGSFSTLEIQRTEQGDSAMYLCASSLTGTVNTEAFFGQGTRLTVV.

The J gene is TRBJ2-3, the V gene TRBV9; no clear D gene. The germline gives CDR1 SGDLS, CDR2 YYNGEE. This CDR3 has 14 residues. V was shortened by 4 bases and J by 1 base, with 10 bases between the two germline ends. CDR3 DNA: TGTGCCAGCAGCCCCGGAGTGGGCACAGATACGCAGTATTTT. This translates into CASSPGVGTDTQYF.

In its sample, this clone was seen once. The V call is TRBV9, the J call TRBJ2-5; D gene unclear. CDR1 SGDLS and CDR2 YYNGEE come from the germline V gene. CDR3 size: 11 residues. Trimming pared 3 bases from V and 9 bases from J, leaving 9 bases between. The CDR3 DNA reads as TGTGCCAGCAGCGACAGCACGGCCCAGTACTTC. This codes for CASSDSTAQYF.